Below are 27 T cell receptor beta chains sequenced from a single sample in a study of cytomegalovirus exposure and HLA in healthy donors. Sequencing was performed with immunoSEQ multiplex PCR; in TCRdb, only in-frame clones are kept and a portion is missing. The table includes more than 90,000 clones, roughly 86% detected once. Sequenced sample: PBMCs. The receptors shown here come from a man between 18 and 29 years old in good health and CMV-seronegative.

The chain couples TRBV9 to TRBJ1-1; perhaps TRBD1 as D (5 bases). V was pared by 3 bases and J by 6 bases, with 12 bases between. This CDR3 has 13 amino acids. Germline assignment: CDR1 SGDLS and CDR2 YYNGEE. The CDR3 loop reads CASSARGGAEAFF. The CDR3 DNA reads as TGTGCCAGCAGCGCCCGCGGGGGGGCTGAAGCTTTCTTT. Full variable domain (outside the CDR3, taken from reference TRBV9 and TRBJ1-1): DSGVTQTPKHLITATGQRVTLRCSPRSGDLSVYWYQQSLDQGLQFLIQYYNGEERAKGNILERFSAQQFPDLHSELNLSSLELGDSALYFCASSARGGAEAFFGQGTRLTVV.

This clone came up once. This chain uses TRBV18 with TRBJ2-5; 9 nucleotides agree with TRBD2. V lost 6 bases to trimming and J lost 4 bases; unmatched junction nucleotides: 9. Germline values: CDR1 KGHSH, CDR2 LQKENI. The CDR3 loop spans 15 amino acids. The CDR3 region is CASSLGLAGVETQYF. The CDR3 nucleotides read TGTGCCAGCTCCCTAGGATTAGCGGGAGTAGAGACCCAGTACTTC.

The genes are TRBV30 and TRBJ2-1; D gene ambiguous. This CDR3 has 14 residues. Germline lookup yields CDR1 GTSNPN and CDR2 SVGIG (reference sequence). V lost 0 bases, J lost 3 bases, and 9 bases lay in between. The DNA for the CDR3 is TGTGCCTGGAGTGTAGATAACGGCTACAATGAGCAGTTCTTC. Protein: CAWSVDNGYNEQFF.

This sequence joins TRBV13 and TRBJ2-7; a possible D gene is TRBD2 (6 bases). Per germline, CDR1 PRHDT and CDR2 FYEKMQ (reference sequence). The CDR3 is made up of 15 amino acids. V was pared by 0 bases and J by 3 bases, with 12 bases between. DNA of the CDR3: TGTGCCAGCAGCTTAGGGGCGGAGGGAGGCTACGAGCAGTACTTC. Translation gives CASSLGAEGGYEQYF.

This chain connects TRBV5-1 to TRBJ2-7; the D gene is possibly TRBD1 (7 bases). The length of the CDR3 is 15 residues. V was cut by 0 bases and J by 2 bases, with 12 bases left in between. Germline CDR1 and CDR2: SGHRS and YFSETQ. CDR3 sequence reads: CASSLAGRGAYEQYF. The CDR3 DNA is TGCGCCAGCAGCTTGGCTGGCAGGGGGGCCTACGAGCAGTACTTC.

The chain couples TRBV21-1 to TRBJ1-1; TRBD1 was called by the table and not checked on the DNA. TRBV21-1 is a listed pseudogene. The CDR3 is 11 residues long. CDR3 coding DNA: TGTGGACACAACAAGAACACTGAAGCTTTCTTT. Protein sequence: CGHNKNTEAFF.

V is TRBV6-6 and J is TRBJ1-1; 8 nucleotides agree with TRBD1. The CDR3 has 14 amino acids. Germline V lookup: CDR1 MNHNY, CDR2 SVGAGI (reference sequence). V shed 6 bases and J 4 bases; nucleotides not matched to a gene: 7. The CDR3, as DNA: TGTGCCAGCAGACCCACAGGGGGGACCACTGAAGCTTTCTTT. It encodes CASRPTGGTTEAFF.

In this sample, this clone turned up a few times. The genes are TRBV5-4 and TRBJ2-7; 7 bases map to TRBD1. The CDR3 contains 15 residues. Germline V gene lookup returns CDR1 SGHNT and CDR2 YYREEE (reference sequence). V dropped 4 bases and J dropped 0; count of bases not matched to a gene: 7. CDR3 sequence (DNA): TGTGCCAGCAGCCCAGGGGGAGATAGCTCCTACGAGCAGTACTTC. Translated: CASSPGGDSSYEQYF.

The CDR3 coding sequence is TGCGCCAGCAGCCCCCGGACTAGCGGGAGGTACAATGAGCAGTTCTTC. It yields the protein CASSPRTSGRYNEQFF. The chain carries TRBV4-1 and TRBJ2-1, with 14 bases matching TRBD2. Germline assignment: CDR1 MGHRA and CDR2 YSYEKL. This CDR3 contains 16 residues. Germline trimming cut 4 bases from V and 4 bases from J; bases unmatched to any gene: 3.

V usage is TRBV5-1 and J usage is TRBJ2-5, with D perhaps TRBD2 (6 bases). The ends were cut back, 4 bases at V and 7 bases at J, with 17 bases in the middle. Looked up from germline, CDR1 is SGHRS and CDR2 is YFSETQ. This CDR3 has 14 amino acids. CDR3: CASSLEGRARTQYF. The CDR3 nucleotides are TGCGCCAGCAGCCTGGAGGGCAGGGCTCGGACCCAGTACTTC.

The chain couples TRBV11-2 to TRBJ2-3; 8 nucleotides match TRBD2. The J segment lost 5 bases and the V segment lost 3 bases, leaving 4 bases of the junction unmatched. Looked up from germline, CDR1 is SGHAT and CDR2 is FQNNGV. The CDR3 runs 14 residues. The CDR3, as DNA: TGTGCCAGCAGCTTTAGCGGGGCGGGAGATACGCAGTATTTT. Translation gives CASSFSGAGDTQYF.

The CDR3: CATSRDLSEKLFF. CDR3 DNA: TGTGCCACCAGCAGAGATTTGAGTGAAAAACTGTTTTTT. V gene TRBV15 combines with J gene TRBJ1-4; D remains ambiguous. Germline values: CDR1 LNHNV, CDR2 YYDKDF (reference sequence). The CDR3 runs to 13 residues. Trimming cost V 0 bases and J 7 bases, with 6 bases left between them.

The chain carries TRBV10-3 and TRBJ2-2; TRBD1 matches 8 bases. The CDR3 is 14 amino acids. Germline V gene lookup returns CDR1 ENHRY and CDR2 SYGVKD. Trimming at V came to 6 bases and at J to 3 bases, leaving 3 bases not matched to a gene. The CDR3 protein is CAIRKDRDTGELFF. For the CDR3, the DNA is TGTGCCATCAGGAAGGACAGGGACACCGGGGAGCTGTTTTTT.

The chain employs TRBV5-4 and TRBJ1-2; D not certain. Trimming shortened V by 1 base and J by 6 bases, and 16 bases separated the two germline ends. Germline assignment: CDR1 SGHNT and CDR2 YYREEE (reference sequence). The CDR3 extends over 15 amino acids. CDR3 nucleotide sequence: TGTGCCAGCAGCTTGCCCCCTGCGGAGAGACATGGCTACACCTTC. It encodes CASSLPPAERHGYTF.

The chain carries TRBV4-2 and TRBJ2-5; 14 bases fit TRBD2. Germline lookup yields CDR1 LGHNA and CDR2 YNFKEQ. Unmatched junction bases numbered 8, after V lost 0 bases and J lost 5 bases. CDR3 length: 18 amino acids. The DNA of the CDR3 is TGTGCCAGCAGCCAAGATGGGAGGACTAGCGGGGGGTGGGAGACCCAGTACTTC. Translated, it gives CASSQDGRTSGGWETQYF.

The rearrangement uses TRBV13 and TRBJ2-7; a possible D gene is TRBD2 (6 bases). V gave up 5 bases and J gave up 1 base, with 9 bases separating them. The CDR3 has 13 amino acids. Per the germline V gene, CDR1 is PRHDT and CDR2 is FYEKMQ (reference sequence). In nucleotides, the CDR3 is TGTGCCAGCAGCCTGGGGGGATCCTACGAGCAGTACTTC. Its translation is CASSLGGSYEQYF.

This chain connects TRBV21-1 to TRBJ2-7; the table's TRBD1 call for D was not verified on the DNA. TRBV21-1 is described as a pseudogene. This CDR3 spans 16 amino acids. The CDR3 coding sequence is TGTGCCAGCAGCATAATCGTATCGGGACAGCGTAGAGGGCAGTACTTC. Amino acids: CASSIIVSGQRRGQYF.

The chain is built from TRBV27 and TRBJ2-7; 13 bases map to TRBD2. V was clipped by 5 bases and J by 3 bases; unmatched bases: 13. The germline CDR1 and CDR2 sequences are MNHEY and SMNVEV (reference sequence). The CDR3 contains 18 residues. The CDR3 is CASSPGTSGAYQFYEQYF. CDR3 DNA: TGTGCCAGCAGTCCTGGGACTAGCGGGGCTTATCAGTTCTACGAGCAGTACTTC.

This chain connects TRBV7-9 to TRBJ1-3; D unclear. The CDR3 has 15 residues. Germline CDR1 reads SEHNR; CDR2 reads FQNEAQ (reference sequence). Trimming removed 4 bases from V and 4 bases from J, with 14 bases in between. The CDR3 region is CASSSSPGSGNTIYF. As DNA, the CDR3 is TGTGCCAGCAGCTCCTCCCCCGGGTCCGGAAACACCATATATTTT.

The V call is TRBV7-2, the J call TRBJ2-7; 10 nucleotides match TRBD2. V shed 1 base and J 4 bases; nucleotides not matched to a gene: 13. This CDR3 is built from 18 residues. Germline V gene sequence: CDR1 SGHTA, CDR2 FQGNSA. The chain's CDR3 is CASSLGVQASGSRYEQYF. The DNA of the CDR3 is TGTGCCAGCAGCTTAGGGGTGCAGGCTAGCGGGAGTCGGTACGAGCAGTACTTC.

The chain carries TRBV10-2 and TRBJ2-7; 13 positions match TRBD2. V gave up 6 bases and J gave up 6 bases; unmatched junction bases: 5. The CDR3 is made up of 14 amino acids. The germline gives CDR1 WSHSY, CDR2 SAAADI. The CDR3 bases are TGCGCCAGCAGCGGACTAGCGGGAGCAGGCGAGCAGTACTTC. It specifies CASSGLAGAGEQYF.

The V gene is TRBV6-4, the J gene TRBJ1-2; D may be TRBD1 (5 bases). V was shortened by 0 bases and J by 3 bases, with 11 bases between the two germline ends. CDR3 length: 15 residues. Germline CDR1 MRHNA, CDR2 SNTAGT. The CDR3 DNA reads TGTGCCAGCAGTGACTCGAAGGGGTCGCACTATGGCTACACCTTC. Residues: CASSDSKGSHYGYTF.

V gene TRBV6-4 combines with J gene TRBJ2-5, with TRBD2 matching 10 bases. With V trimmed by 3 bases and J by 2 bases, 3 bases remained unmatched. Germline CDR1 is MRHNA and CDR2 is SNTAGT. The CDR3 is made up of 15 amino acids. CDR3 sequence: CASSEAAGGQETQYF. CDR3 coding DNA: TGTGCCAGCAGTGAGGCAGCGGGAGGGCAAGAGACCCAGTACTTC.

As DNA, the CDR3 is TGTGCCAGCAGCTTAGATGGAGGGTACGAGGGCTACACCTTC. This codes for CASSLDGGYEGYTF. The chain has TRBV11-2 and TRBJ1-2; D not resolved. V was pared by 0 bases and J by 8 bases, with 13 bases between. Germline loops: CDR1 SGHAT, CDR2 FQNNGV. CDR3 length: 14 residues.

The chain uses TRBV5-5 and TRBJ2-7, with D maybe TRBD1 (6 bases). Trimming shortened V by 4 bases and J by 3 bases, and 14 bases separated the two germline ends. The CDR3 extends over 14 amino acids. Germline lookup yields CDR1 SGHKS and CDR2 YYEKEE (reference sequence). CDR3 sequence reads: CASSPLEGGYEQYF. The CDR3 nucleotides read TGTGCCAGCAGCCCACTAGAAGGGGGCTACGAGCAGTACTTC.

V gene TRBV25-1 combines with J gene TRBJ1-1, with D possibly being TRBD1 (6 bases). The CDR3 has 15 residues. Germline lookup yields CDR1 MGHDK and CDR2 SYGVNS. Trimming took 3 bases from V and 1 from J, leaving 12 bases between them. The CDR3 DNA reads TGTGCCAGCAGTGAGACGACAGGTCAGAACACTGAAGCTTTCTTT. It yields the protein CASSETTGQNTEAFF.

V gene TRBV5-1 combines with J gene TRBJ2-2; D not resolved. CDR1 is SGHRS, CDR2 YFSETQ, per germline. This CDR3 contains 12 residues. V was cut by 4 bases and J by 6 bases, with 7 bases left in between. The CDR3 here is CASSQQAGELFF. The CDR3 region has the DNA TGCGCCAGCAGCCAACAAGCCGGGGAGCTGTTTTTT.